Listed here are 25 T cell receptor beta chains from one sample, sequenced in a study of cytomegalovirus exposure and HLA in healthy donors. Primers included in the PCR were 60 Vbeta and 13 Jbeta primers. Repertoires were generated with immunoSEQ multiplex PCR, while TCRdb's copy carries only in-frame clones and drops some. The sample holds 100,000 to 150,000 clones, over 75% seen once. Sequenced sample: PBMCs. These receptors were taken from a man between 18 and 35 years old in good health and CMV-seropositive.

This chain joins TRBV28 and TRBJ1-5; TRBD1 aligns across 10 bases. The CDR3 is 15 residues long. Germline-derived CDR1 and CDR2 are MDHEN and SYDVKM. The junction had 11 bases not matched to a gene; V was cut back by 8 bases and J by 7 bases. CDR3 bases: TGTGCCAGCCACCAGGGGACAGGGGCAGGACAGCCCCAGCATTTT. Amino acids: CASHQGTGAGQPQHF. Full variable domain (rest looked up from reference TRBV28 and TRBJ1-5): DVKVTQSSRYLVKRTGEKVFLECVQDMDHENMFWYRQDPGLGLRLIYFSYDVKMKEKGDIPEGYSVSREKKERFSLILESASTNQTSMYLCASHQGTGAGQPQHFGDGTRLSIL.

The rearrangement uses TRBV18 and TRBJ1-1; TRBD1 aligns across 11 bases. V was pared by 6 bases and J by 2 bases, with 8 bases of the junction left unmatched. Germline CDR1 is KGHSH and CDR2 is LQKENI. This CDR3 region has 16 residues. The chain's CDR3 is CASSSGQGAGNTEAFF. As DNA, the CDR3 is TGTGCCAGCTCCTCCGGACAGGGGGCAGGAAACACTGAAGCTTTCTTT.

J is TRBJ2-2 and V is TRBV18, with TRBD1 matching over 9 bases. The CDR3 covers 16 residues. Germline V gene sequence: CDR1 KGHSH, CDR2 LQKENI. The J segment lost 6 bases and the V segment lost 2 bases, leaving 7 bases of the junction unmatched. CDR3 nucleotides: TGTGCCAGCTCACCAAGACGGGACAGGGTGGCCGGGGAGCTGTTTTTT. It translates to CASSPRRDRVAGELFF.

The chain links TRBV29-1 to TRBJ1-5; 8 bases match TRBD1. Germline loops: CDR1 SQVTM, CDR2 ANQGSEA. V shed 3 bases, J shed 6 bases, and the junction held 10 bases outside the gene matches. The CDR3 spans 15 residues. CDR3: CSVDTPGGTGQPQHF. CDR3 coding DNA: TGCAGCGTTGATACACCAGGGGGCACTGGTCAGCCCCAGCATTTT.

The chain couples TRBV25-1 to TRBJ1-5; a weak D match, TRBD1 (6 bases). The CDR3 consists of 14 residues. Germline V gene lookup returns CDR1 MGHDK and CDR2 SYGVNS. V was clipped by 6 bases and J by 3 bases, with 12 bases between them. CDR3 in amino acids: CASRSSGANQPQHF. CDR3 coding DNA: TGTGCCAGCAGATCCTCAGGGGCCAATCAGCCCCAGCATTTT.

This clone occurred once. The chain is built from TRBV18 and TRBJ1-6; D is perhaps TRBD1 (5 bases). Looked up from germline, CDR1 is KGHSH and CDR2 is LQKENI. CDR3 length: 15 residues. V gave up 4 bases and J gave up 9 bases, with 16 bases separating them. The CDR3 sequence: CASSRNQGRASPLHF. CDR3 coding DNA: TGTGCCAGCTCACGGAATCAGGGAAGGGCTTCACCCCTCCACTTT.

This clone came up once. The genes are TRBV7-8 and TRBJ2-1; possibly TRBD1 for D (6 bases). The CDR3 covers 13 residues. The V end was cut by 1 base, the J end by 8 bases, with 9 bases between. CDR1 is SGHVS and CDR2 is FQNEAQ in the germline V gene. This chain's CDR3 is CASSLGTDYEQFF. The CDR3 DNA is TGTGCCAGCAGCTTAGGGACAGACTATGAGCAGTTCTTC. Full variable domain (rest looked up from reference TRBV7-8 and TRBJ2-1): GAGVSQSPRYKVAKRGQDVALRCDPISGHVSLFWYQQALGQGPEFLTYFQNEAQLDKSGLPSDRFFAERPEGSVSTLKIQRTQQEDSAVYLCASSLGTDYEQFFGPGTRLTVL.

The chain is built from TRBV9 and TRBJ1-3; TRBD1 matches 8 bases. The V gene end was trimmed by 4 bases and the J gene end by 0 bases; junction bases not matched to a gene: 9. The CDR3 has 17 residues. Germline V lookup: CDR1 SGDLS, CDR2 YYNGEE. The CDR3 is CASSPQDREDSGNTIYF. CDR3 bases: TGTGCCAGCAGCCCACAGGACAGGGAAGACTCTGGAAACACCATATATTTT.

J is TRBJ2-7 and V is TRBV19, with D tentatively TRBD1 (5 bases). The V gene lost 3 bases and the J gene lost 0 bases, with 12 bases spanning the gap. Germline V gene sequence: CDR1 LNHDA, CDR2 SQIVND (reference sequence). This CDR3 has 15 residues. In nucleotides, the CDR3 is TGTGCCAGTAGTATCTCGCACGGACACTCCTACGAGCAGTACTTC. Protein sequence: CASSISHGHSYEQYF.

This chain uses TRBV5-1 with TRBJ1-3; no firm D call. The CDR3 is 17 residues long. CDR1 and CDR2 (germline): SGHRS, YFSETQ. V lost 5 bases and J lost 0, with 18 bases in between. For the CDR3, the DNA is TGCGCCAGCAGACGCTGGGGAGGCAGTCTCTCTGGAAACACCATATATTTT. Translation gives CASRRWGGSLSGNTIYF.

The V and J genes are TRBV2 and TRBJ1-3; the match to TRBD1 covers 8 bases. The CDR3 sequence is 15 residues long. The V and J ends lost 2 bases and 0 bases, in that order; junction bases with no gene match: 0. CDR1 is SNHLY, CDR2 FYNNEI, per germline. The CDR3 nucleotides read TGTGCCAGCAGTGAACAGGGGGCCTCTGGAAACACCATATATTTT. Translated: CASSEQGASGNTIYF.

The V call is TRBV28, the J call TRBJ2-7; a possible D gene is TRBD2 (6 bases). CDR3 length: 12 residues. The germline gives CDR1 MDHEN, CDR2 SYDVKM. The V and J ends lost 6 bases and 6 bases respectively, with 12 bases between them. The DNA of the CDR3 is TGTGCCAGCAGAACGGGACTCCGCGAGCAGTACTTC. Protein product: CASRTGLREQYF.

This chain connects TRBV6-1 to TRBJ2-7; TRBD2 might be the D (5 bases). The V end was cut by 2 bases, the J end by 0 bases, with 8 bases between. The CDR3 contains 14 residues. Per germline, CDR1 MNHNS and CDR2 SASEGT. This CDR3 is CASSELGSSYEQYF. CDR3 nucleotide sequence: TGTGCCAGCAGTGAACTAGGGAGCTCCTACGAGCAGTACTTC.

The chain has TRBV27 and TRBJ2-5; tentatively, D is TRBD2 (6 bases). The V and J ends lost 5 bases and 2 bases respectively, with 15 bases between them. CDR3 length equals 15 residues. The V gene's germline CDR1 is MNHEY and CDR2 SMNVEV (reference sequence). The CDR3 DNA reads TGTGCCAGCAGTCCTTGGACTGGGGGGCAAGAGACCCAGTACTTC. Residues: CASSPWTGGQETQYF.

The rearrangement links TRBV6-1 to TRBJ1-4, with D perhaps TRBD1 (5 bases). CDR3 length equals 15 residues. Germline V gives CDR1 MNHNS, CDR2 SASEGT. Trimming pared 1 base from V and 6 bases from J, leaving 12 bases between. CDR3 amino acids: CASSEGRGMYEKLFF. In DNA, the CDR3 is TGTGCCAGCAGTGAAGGTCGGGGGATGTATGAAAAACTGTTTTTT.

This clone was seen just once. The chain links TRBV2 to TRBJ1-3; perhaps TRBD1 as D (6 bases). Trimming left V 6 bases short and J 5 bases short, with 11 bases between. Germline V gives CDR1 SNHLY, CDR2 FYNNEI. The CDR3 extends over 13 amino acids. The CDR3 protein is CASSQQGRNTIYF. Written as DNA, the CDR3 is TGTGCCAGCAGCCAACAGGGCCGAAACACCATATATTTT. Looking up the rest from reference TRBV2 and TRBJ1-3 gives the full variable domain: EPEVTQTPSHQVTQMGQEVILRCVPISNHLYFYWYRQILGQKVEFLVSFYNNEISEKSEIFDDQFSVERPDGSNFTLKIRSTKLEDSAMYFCASSQQGRNTIYFGEGSWLTVV.

The chain has TRBV5-1 and TRBJ2-1; 8 bases are a match to TRBD1. The CDR3 is 16 residues long. The ends lost 2 bases at V and 5 bases at J; junction bases unmatched: 9. The germline CDR1 and CDR2 sequences are SGHRS and YFSETQ. This CDR3 is CASSFGSWTGNNEQFF. CDR3 DNA sequence: TGCGCCAGCAGCTTTGGAAGCTGGACAGGGAACAATGAGCAGTTCTTC.

The rearrangement uses TRBV5-1 and TRBJ1-2; 9 bases fit TRBD1. The CDR3 runs to 15 residues. V shed 4 bases and J 6 bases; nucleotides not matched to a gene: 10. Germline V gene sequence: CDR1 SGHRS, CDR2 YFSETQ. The CDR3 reads CASSPQPRTGDGYTF. As DNA, the CDR3 is TGCGCCAGCAGCCCACAACCTAGGACAGGGGATGGCTACACCTTC.

The genes are TRBV28 and TRBJ1-1; D unresolved. The CDR3 has 13 amino acids. CDR1 is MDHEN, CDR2 SYDVKM, per germline. V shed 7 bases and J shed 0 bases, with 9 bases lying between them. The CDR3 loop is CASTELMNTEAFF. The CDR3 DNA is TGTGCCAGCACGGAGTTGATGAACACTGAAGCTTTCTTT.

V usage is TRBV6-1 and J usage is TRBJ1-4; TRBD1 is a possible D gene (6 bases). The CDR3 is 14 amino acids. The germline V gene has CDR1 MNHNS and CDR2 SASEGT. V was cut by 3 bases and J by 8 bases, with 13 bases left in between. CDR3: CASSEPGEGEKLFF. The DNA for the CDR3 is TGTGCCAGCAGTGAGCCAGGGGAGGGAGAAAAACTGTTTTTT.

The chain carries TRBV19 and TRBJ1-3, with D possibly TRBD1 on 5 matching bases. The CDR3 runs to 15 residues. Germline V lookup: CDR1 LNHDA, CDR2 SQIVND (reference sequence). Trimming took 5 bases from V and 0 from J, leaving 11 bases between them. The DNA of the CDR3 is TGTGCCAGTAGTGAGCGACAGCTCTCTGGAAACACCATATATTTT. Its translation is CASSERQLSGNTIYF. The whole variable domain, remainder taken from reference TRBV19 and TRBJ1-3, is DGGITQSPKYLFRKEGQNVTLSCEQNLNHDAMYWYRQDPGQGLRLIYYSQIVNDFQKGDIAEGYSVSREKKESFPLTVTSAQKNPTAFYLCASSERQLSGNTIYFGEGSWLTVV.

The chain links TRBV30 to TRBJ2-7; 7 bases map to TRBD1. This CDR3 has 13 residues. The V segment lost 0 bases and the J segment 8 bases; nucleotides outside the gene matches: 7. The germline gives CDR1 GTSNPN, CDR2 SVGIG (reference sequence). The CDR3, as DNA: TGTGCCTGGAGTGTGGGGGACAGACAAAAGCAGTACTTC. Protein product: CAWSVGDRQKQYF.

The chain links TRBV7-9 to TRBJ2-1; 11 nucleotides match TRBD2. CDR1 is SEHNR and CDR2 is FQNEAQ in the germline V gene (reference sequence). The CDR3 length is 15 residues. Losses at the gene ends were 5 bases for V and 9 bases for J; bases not matched to a gene: 9. The CDR3 here is CASSPLAGGSSEQFF. CDR3 DNA sequence: TGTGCCAGCAGCCCGCTAGCGGGGGGTAGCAGTGAGCAGTTCTTC.

This clone has just one count. This chain connects TRBV28 to TRBJ1-5; TRBD1 matches at 10 bases. The CDR3 contains 20 residues. The ends lost 5 bases at V and 0 bases at J; junction bases unmatched: 16. CDR1 MDHEN and CDR2 SYDVKM come from the germline V gene. The CDR3 loop is CASSPLSWDRGPYSNQPQHF. CDR3 sequence (DNA): TGTGCCAGCAGTCCCCTTAGTTGGGACAGGGGACCATATAGCAATCAGCCCCAGCATTTT.

V usage is TRBV6-6 and J usage is TRBJ2-5; 11 bases line up with TRBD2. The CDR3 is 16 amino acids. Per germline, CDR1 MNHNY and CDR2 SVGAGI (reference sequence). V shed 4 bases, J shed 2 bases, and the junction held 6 bases outside the gene matches. As DNA, the CDR3 is TGTGCCAGCAGTTTCCCGGGACTAGCGGTACAAGAGACCCAGTACTTC. This translates into CASSFPGLAVQETQYF.